This TCR beta chain is drawn from a study of shared clonotypes between healthy human individuals. Study-wide background: The study enrolled two women and three men aged 18 to 49. Findings of the study overall: Sorted-subset samples were not fully sequenced, rarefaction indicated.

For this clone: Its antigen is as yet unknown. The junction and the germline gene differ at one end; a read error may be behind it.

Sorted-subset replicate PCRs used roughly 220 ng DNA, approximately 33,000 T cell genomes. Some clones are missing from TCRdb's copy, which holds only in-frame ones; the method was immunoSEQ multiplex PCR. Among over a million clones listed, 70% to 80% were seen once. Germline loops: CDR1 MDHEN, CDR2 SYDVKM. This CDR3 is built from 12 residues. The V gene is TRBV28, the J gene TRBJ2-3; maybe TRBD1 (6 bases). The sequence was collected from a man aged 18 to 30 in good health. Some clones in this sample may be carry-over from other donors' samples. Sequenced material: memory CD4+ T cells from PBMCs. Documented subset: CD45RA-negative fraction. The CDR3 reads CASSRRDTVRSF. CDR3 DNA sequence: TGTGCCAGCAGTCGCCGGGACACGGTCCGGAGTTTT.